This T cell receptor (beta chain) was obtained from a study of T cells of healthy individuals. MiXCR was run by TCRdb on the 5' RACE reads, yielding one entry per CDR3 protein. Here the sample spans tens of thousands of distinct CDR3 sequences, 15% to 20% being singletons. Trimming took 5 bases from V and 0 from J, leaving 11 bases between them. CDR1 is SGDLS, CDR2 YYNGEE, per germline. This CDR3 is built from 15 residues. This chain connects TRBV9 to TRBJ1-4, with D uncertain. This clonotype originated in a human donor in good health. CDR3 sequence (DNA): TGTGCCAGCAGTGCTAACCCGGCAACTAATGAAAAACTGTTTTTT. Encoded protein: CASSANPATNEKLFF.